This entry describes one T cell receptor beta chain. Its antigen remains unidentified. This record belongs to a study of cytomegalovirus exposure and HLA in healthy donors. Overall study results and limits: A likely sequencing artifact accounted for one observed cluster of highly shared sequence variants. According to a later analysis, donors in an Asian-associated ancestry cluster reportedly had fewer N-insertions than the approximately 730-donor mean.

This CDR3 has 12 amino acids. In germline, CDR1 is SGHKS, CDR2 YYEKEE (reference sequence). Trimming shortened V by 1 base and J by 6 bases, and 8 bases separated the two germline ends. PCR amplification relied on 60 Vbeta primers (plus 13 Jbeta primers). The method was immunoSEQ multiplex PCR; TCRdb's version includes in-frame clones alone and lacks a portion of them. The data contain roughly 120,000 clones, approximately 80% of them singletons. This clonotype originated in a man aged 50 to 59 in good health and CMV-seropositive. The chain recombines TRBV5-5 with TRBJ2-7, with a possible D match to TRBD2 (5 bases). Sequenced: PBMCs. DNA of the CDR3: TGTGCCAGCAGCTTGAGTGAGGGCGAGCAGTACTTC. Amino acid sequence: CASSLSEGEQYF.